The 5 T cell receptor beta chains listed next were all sequenced from one sample in a study of T-cell memory formation after mild COVID-19. TCRdb called the 5' RACE reads again in MiXCR, with one record for every CDR3 protein. In the table there are under 450,000 distinct CDR3 sequences, 20% to 25% of which are singletons. The material sequenced was PBMCs or a T cell subset sorted from them (not recorded which). The receptors here all came from a man between 18 and 29 years old who had mild COVID-19 (a few samples of this study predate the infection). Cell type and time point are not known.

The V call is TRBV20-1, the J call TRBJ2-7; 8 bases fit TRBD2. The V gene's germline CDR1 is DFQATT and CDR2 SNEGSKA (reference sequence). CDR3 size: 12 residues. V gave up 6 bases and J gave up 6 bases; unmatched junction bases: 7. In nucleotides, the CDR3 is TGCAGTGCCCGAGGGAGCGGGGGCGAGCAGTACTTC. It is translated as CSARGSGGEQYF.

This clonotype was seen a few times. The rearrangement uses TRBV12-3 or TRBV12-4 and TRBJ2-5, with D possibly matching TRBD2 (6 bases). CDR3 length: 12 amino acids. Trimming removed 1 base from V and 7 bases from J, with 7 bases in between. The DNA of the CDR3 is TGTGCCAGCAGTTTAGGCGGGGCGACCCAGTACTTC. Translated: CASSLGGATQYF.

This chain links TRBV2 with TRBJ1-2; D not certain. Trimming removed 3 bases at V and 0 bases at J, with 11 bases between. CDR1 SNHLY and CDR2 FYNNEI come from the germline V gene. CDR3 size: 15 residues. The CDR3 region has the DNA TGTGCCAGCAGTGAGAGGATCATGTCTAACTATGGCTACACCTTC. Translation: CASSERIMSNYGYTF. Variable domain in full (rest from reference TRBV2 and TRBJ1-2): EPEVTQTPSHQVTQMGQEVILRCVPISNHLYFYWYRQILGQKVEFLVSFYNNEISEKSEIFDDQFSVERPDGSNFTLKIRSTKLEDSAMYFCASSERIMSNYGYTFGSGTRLTVV.

This clonotype appeared a few times. V and J are TRBV4-2 and TRBJ1-2; D might be TRBD1 (6 bases). The germline CDR1 and CDR2 sequences are LGHNA and YNFKEQ. This CDR3 has 15 amino acids. V was pared by 0 bases and J by 4 bases, with 12 bases between. Here the CDR3 DNA reads TGTGCCAGCAGCCAAGATCAAGGACAGCCCTATGGCTACACCTTC. Its translation is CASSQDQGQPYGYTF.

This rearrangement joins TRBV20-1 to TRBJ2-3, with 8 bases lining up with TRBD1. V trimming: 3 bases; J trimming: 0 bases; junction bases outside the gene matches: 2. CDR3 size: 14 residues. Germline assignment: CDR1 DFQATT and CDR2 SNEGSKA (reference sequence). CDR3 amino acids: CSARGQESTDTQYF. DNA of the CDR3: TGCAGTGCTAGGGGACAGGAAAGCACAGATACGCAGTATTTT.